A selection of T cell receptor beta chains follows, all from one sample in a study of regulatory T cells in long-lasting Graves disease. TCRdb reprocessed the multiplex PCR reads via MiXCR and lists one record per CDR3 protein. The sample lists 450,000 to 700,000 distinct CDR3 sequences; approximately 12% were seen once. These data also featured in a second study, about T cells in Graves' hyperthyroidism and ophthalmopathy.

Sequences were derived from peripheral blood mononuclear cells (PBMCs), sampled at new diagnosis, from a patient treated with antithyroid drugs. The receptors originated from a man younger than 40 with Graves disease. Both conserved end residues are part of each CDR3. Each record gives: J gene, D gene, clone size, V gene, CDR3 protein, CDR3 DNA. D genes are given only for firm matches. Some rows have no size entry. The others give once, few or many, or a class for an expanded clone.

TRBJ1-2,-,-,TRBV30,CAGGQTYGYTF,TGTGCTGGGGGTCAAACCTATGGCTACACCTTC
TRBJ1-4,-,few,TRBV11-2,CASSPPGYLDEKPFF,TGTGCCAGCAGCCCTCCCGGGTATCTCGATGAAAAACCGTTTTTT
TRBJ2-7,TRBD2,-,TRBV4-1,CASSRLAGVIYEQYF,TGCGCCAGCAGCCGACTAGCGGGAGTCATCTACGAGCAGTACTTC
TRBJ1-4,TRBD1,many,TRBV10-3,CAISTTGGEKLFF,TGTGCCATCAGTACGACAGGGGGTGAAAAACTGTTTTTT
TRBJ1-4,-,few,TRBV29-1,CSVSIRTLNEKLFF,TGCAGCGTTTCCATCCGGACCCTGAATGAAAAACTGTTTTTT
TRBJ1-5,-,-,TRBV10-3,CAISEIDQPQHF,TGTGCCATCAGTGAGATAGATCAGCCCCAGCATTTT
TRBJ2-3,-,few,TRBV7-7,CASSQGLGTDTQYF,TGTGCCAGCAGCCAGGGACTTGGCACAGATACGCAGTATTTT
TRBJ1-1,-,many,TRBV12-3/TRBV12-4,CASSPSPPRAMNTEAFF,TGTGCCAGCAGTCCTTCTCCTCCCAGGGCCATGAACACTGAAGCTTTCTTT
TRBJ2-1,-,-,TRBV5-1,CASSPVPGFNEQFF,TGCGCCAGCAGCCCTGTTCCGGGATTTAATGAGCAGTTCTTC
TRBJ2-1,-,many,TRBV7-2,CASSFVMWNEQFF,TGTGCCAGCAGCTTTGTGATGTGGAATGAGCAGTTCTTC
TRBJ2-1,-,-,TRBV29-1,CSLRVPRYNEQFF,TGCAGCTTACGGGTCCCGCGATACAATGAGCAGTTCTTC
TRBJ2-7,-,many,TRBV6-1,CASVIRDSYEQYF,TGTGCCAGCGTTATACGAGACAGTTACGAGCAGTACTTC
TRBJ2-7,TRBD2,many,TRBV13,CASSLGASGEYSYEQYF,TGTGCCAGCAGCTTAGGCGCTAGCGGGGAATACTCCTACGAGCAGTACTTC
TRBJ2-7,-,medium-sized,TRBV2,CASSQVDEQYF,TGTGCCAGCAGCCAGGTTGACGAGCAGTACTTC
TRBJ2-7,-,few,TRBV30,CAWSAPGRRTSYEQYF,TGTGCCTGGAGTGCCCCGGGACGCCGTACCTCCTACGAGCAGTACTTC
TRBJ2-7,-,-,TRBV6-5,CASSYRGPPGEQYF,TGTGCCAGCAGTTACAGGGGACCTCCGGGCGAGCAGTACTTC
TRBJ1-5,-,many,TRBV12-3/TRBV12-4,CASSQRPQPQHF,TGTGCCAGCAGCCAACGTCCTCAGCCCCAGCATTTT
TRBJ2-5,-,many,TRBV19,CASSGVKETQYF,TGTGCCAGTAGTGGGGTCAAAGAGACCCAGTACTTC
TRBJ2-3,TRBD2,many,TRBV5-6,CASSLVPGGPDTQYF,TGTGCCAGCAGCTTGGTACCGGGAGGCCCAGATACGCAGTATTTT
TRBJ2-7,-,many,TRBV5-5,CASSLESNYEQYF,TGTGCCAGCAGCTTGGAGTCCAACTACGAGCAGTACTTC
TRBJ1-2,-,many,TRBV29-1,CSVVGTTYGYTF,TGCAGCGTTGTAGGGACAACTTATGGCTACACCTTC
TRBJ1-2,-,-,TRBV5-4,CASSLAGRPSNYGYTF,TGTGCCAGCAGCTTGGCCGGGCGGCCTAGTAACTATGGCTACACCTTC
TRBJ1-6,-,-,TRBV11-2,CASSFGAGSNSPLHF,TGTGCCAGCAGCTTTGGGGCCGGGTCCAATTCACCCCTCCACTTT
TRBJ2-2,-,few,TRBV6-1,CASSARTVSLGTGELFF,TGTGCCAGCAGTGCCCGGACAGTCAGTTTGGGCACCGGGGAGCTGTTTTTT
TRBJ2-1,-,many,TRBV28,CASSFGGGLRGEQFF,TGTGCCAGCAGTTTTGGAGGTGGGCTGCGGGGTGAGCAGTTCTTC
TRBJ2-7,-,few,TRBV6-2/TRBV6-3,CASSRGPYEQYF,TGTGCCAGCAGCCGTGGTCCTTACGAGCAGTACTTC
TRBJ2-7,-,-,TRBV20-1,CSARGQVYEQYF,TGCAGTGCTAGAGGGCAGGTCTACGAGCAGTACTTC
TRBJ1-2,-,-,TRBV5-5,CASSQVSSGYGYTF,TGTGCCAGCAGCCAAGTTTCTTCAGGGTATGGCTACACCTTC
TRBJ2-3,-,-,TRBV2,CASSGTSRVDTQYF,TGTGCCAGCTCAGGGACCTCGAGGGTAGATACGCAGTATTTT
TRBJ1-5,-,few,TRBV20-1,CSASPGFSDGPGQPQHF,TGCAGTGCTAGTCCCGGTTTTTCAGATGGTCCAGGTCAGCCCCAGCATTTT
TRBJ2-4,-,few,TRBV20-1,CSATDPFRNIQYF,TGCAGTGCTACCGACCCATTCCGAAACATTCAGTACTTC
TRBJ1-3,-,-,TRBV3-1,CASSLTRATGNTIYF,TGTGCCAGCAGTCTGACCAGGGCCACTGGAAACACCATATATTTT
TRBJ2-1,-,many,TRBV29-1,CSVTWGARPYEQFF,TGCAGCGTTACCTGGGGGGCGCGTCCATATGAGCAGTTCTTC
TRBJ2-1,TRBD2,few,TRBV20-1,CSARGLADTYNEQFF,TGCAGTGCTAGAGGACTAGCGGATACCTACAATGAGCAGTTCTTC
TRBJ1-1,TRBD1,many,TRBV5-1,CASSLAGQGAGGTEAFF,TGCGCCAGCAGCTTGGCGGGACAGGGGGCAGGTGGCACTGAAGCTTTCTTT
TRBJ2-2,TRBD1,many,TRBV2,CASRGTGTGELFF,TGTGCCAGCAGGGGGACAGGGACCGGGGAGCTGTTTTTT
TRBJ2-6,-,many,TRBV6-5,CASSYLAGSGANVLTF,TGTGCCAGCAGTTACCTGGCGGGCTCTGGGGCCAACGTCCTGACTTTC
TRBJ1-1,-,-,TRBV7-2,CASSPEPDTEAFF,TGTGCCAGCAGCCCCGAGCCGGACACTGAAGCTTTCTTT
TRBJ1-3,-,-,TRBV19,CASSIGSNTIYF,TGTGCCAGTAGTATCGGCAGCAACACCATATATTTT
TRBJ2-5,TRBD1,many,TRBV6-2/TRBV6-3,CASSRGETQYF,TGTGCCAGCAGCAGGGGGGAGACCCAGTACTTC
TRBJ2-7,-,-,TRBV20-1,CSARDDFSSYEQYF,TGCAGTGCTAGAGACGACTTCAGCTCCTACGAGCAGTACTTC
TRBJ2-5,-,few,TRBV29-1,CSGGPEETQYF,TGCAGCGGGGGGCCCGAAGAGACCCAGTACTTC
TRBJ2-7,TRBD1,many,TRBV6-9,CASSSPRTGAYEQYF,TGTGCCAGCAGTTCCCCTAGGACAGGGGCCTACGAGCAGTACTTC
TRBJ1-2,-,many,TRBV28,CASSFGEAHYGYTF,TGTGCCAGCAGTTTCGGCGAGGCCCACTATGGCTACACCTTC
TRBJ2-6,-,-,TRBV6-1,CASSPGGTLNVLTF,TGTGCCAGCAGCCCAGGCGGGACGCTCAACGTCCTGACTTTC
TRBJ2-3,-,many,TRBV12-3/TRBV12-4,CASSRDFGSTDTQYF,TGTGCCAGCAGTCGAGACTTTGGGAGCACAGATACGCAGTATTTT